The clone carrying this T cell receptor beta chain was seen a handful of times. Its target is unknown. The data were obtained in a study of T-cell memory formation after mild COVID-19. Study-level results: Contracting CD4+ clones lay largely in CM and EM, with CD8+ ones residing in EMRA.

MiXCR, run by TCRdb on the 5' RACE reads, gives a single entry per CDR3 protein. This table has around 99,000 distinct CDR3 sequences, 14% appearing once. The source of this sequence is a man younger than 35 who had mild COVID-19 (a few samples of this study predate the infection). Cell type and time point are not known. The sequencing input was PBMCs or a T cell subset sorted from them (not recorded which).

Here the CDR3 DNA reads TGTGCCAGCAGGCCCCCTAGGTATGGCTACACCTTC. Amino acid sequence: CASRPPRYGYTF. The rearrangement uses TRBV28 and TRBJ1-2; unclear D gene. This CDR3 is 12 amino acids long. With 6 bases removed from V and 5 bases from J, the gap between germline ends came to 10 bases. Germline V gives CDR1 MDHEN, CDR2 SYDVKM.